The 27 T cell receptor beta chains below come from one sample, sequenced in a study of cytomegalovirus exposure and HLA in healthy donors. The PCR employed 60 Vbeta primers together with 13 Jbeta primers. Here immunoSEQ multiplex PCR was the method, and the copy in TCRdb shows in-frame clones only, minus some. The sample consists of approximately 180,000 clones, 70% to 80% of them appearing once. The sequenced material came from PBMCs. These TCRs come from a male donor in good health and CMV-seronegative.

The CDR3 loop reads CASSLGLAGRNEQFF. The CDR3 nucleotides read TGTGCCAGCAGCTTGGGACTAGCGGGAAGGAATGAGCAGTTCTTC. The J gene is TRBJ2-1, the V gene TRBV5-4, with 11 bases matching TRBD2. The germline gives CDR1 SGHNT, CDR2 YYREEE (reference sequence). This CDR3 is 15 amino acids long. V lost 0 bases and J lost 7; bases outside the gene matches: 3.

The CDR3 DNA is TGTGCCTGGAACGTAGGAGCCTATGGCTACACCTTC. It specifies CAWNVGAYGYTF. The gene calls are TRBV30 and TRBJ1-2; D is unclear. Per the germline V gene, CDR1 is GTSNPN and CDR2 is SVGIG (reference sequence). V was pared by 4 bases and J by 4 bases, with 10 bases between. This CDR3 contains 12 residues.

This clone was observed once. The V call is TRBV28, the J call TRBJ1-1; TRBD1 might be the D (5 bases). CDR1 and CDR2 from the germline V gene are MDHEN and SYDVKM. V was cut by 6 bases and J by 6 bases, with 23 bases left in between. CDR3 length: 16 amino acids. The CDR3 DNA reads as TGTGCCAGCAGCCCCCCGGGGGATGAGACGAGGGCTGAAGCTTTCTTT. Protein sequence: CASSPPGDETRAEAFF. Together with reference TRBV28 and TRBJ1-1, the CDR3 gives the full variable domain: DVKVTQSSRYLVKRTGEKVFLECVQDMDHENMFWYRQDPGLGLRLIYFSYDVKMKEKGDIPEGYSVSREKKERFSLILESASTNQTSMYLCASSPPGDETRAEAFFGQGTRLTVV.

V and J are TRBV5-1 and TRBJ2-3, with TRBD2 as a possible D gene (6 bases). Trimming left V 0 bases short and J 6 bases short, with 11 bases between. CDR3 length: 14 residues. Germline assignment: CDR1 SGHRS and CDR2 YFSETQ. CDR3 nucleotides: TGCGCCAGCAGCTTGGCGGGAGTGGCCGATACGCAGTATTTT. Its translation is CASSLAGVADTQYF. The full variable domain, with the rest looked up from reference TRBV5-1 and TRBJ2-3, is KAGVTQTPRYLIKTRGQQVTLSCSPISGHRSVSWYQQTPGQGLQFLFEYFSETQRNKGNFPGRFSGRQFSNSRSEMNVSTLELGDSALYLCASSLAGVADTQYFGPGTRLTVL.

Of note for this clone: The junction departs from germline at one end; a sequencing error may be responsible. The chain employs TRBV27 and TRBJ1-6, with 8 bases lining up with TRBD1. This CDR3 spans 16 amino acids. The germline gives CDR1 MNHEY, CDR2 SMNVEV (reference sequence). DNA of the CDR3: TGTGCCAGCAGTTTGGCCGGGACAGGCGGCAATTTACCCCTCCACTTT. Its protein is CASSLAGTGGNLPLHF.

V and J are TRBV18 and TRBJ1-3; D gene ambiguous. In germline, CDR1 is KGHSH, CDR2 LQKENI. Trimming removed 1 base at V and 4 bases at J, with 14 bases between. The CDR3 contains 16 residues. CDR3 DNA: TGTGCCAGCTCACCACGGAGTCGATCGTCCGGAAACACCATATATTTT. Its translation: CASSPRSRSSGNTIYF. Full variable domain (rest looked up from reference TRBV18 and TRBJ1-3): NAGVMQNPRHLVRRRGQEARLRCSPMKGHSHVYWYRQLPEEGLKFMVYLQKENIIDESGMPKERFSAEFPKEGPSILRIQQVVRGDSAAYFCASSPRSRSSGNTIYFGEGSWLTVV.

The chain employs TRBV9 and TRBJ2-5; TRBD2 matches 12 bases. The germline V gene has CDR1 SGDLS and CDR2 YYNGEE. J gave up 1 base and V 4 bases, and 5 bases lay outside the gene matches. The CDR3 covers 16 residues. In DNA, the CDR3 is TGTGCCAGCAGCACGAGGACTAGCGGGGTCCAAGAGACCCAGTACTTC. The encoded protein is CASSTRTSGVQETQYF.

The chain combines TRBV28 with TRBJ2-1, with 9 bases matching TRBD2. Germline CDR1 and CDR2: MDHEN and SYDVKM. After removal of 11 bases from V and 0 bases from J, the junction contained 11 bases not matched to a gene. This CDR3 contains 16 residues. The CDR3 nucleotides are TGTGCCGGAAGTAGCGGGAGTGGACTCTCCTACAATGAGCAGTTCTTC. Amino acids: CAGSSGSGLSYNEQFF.

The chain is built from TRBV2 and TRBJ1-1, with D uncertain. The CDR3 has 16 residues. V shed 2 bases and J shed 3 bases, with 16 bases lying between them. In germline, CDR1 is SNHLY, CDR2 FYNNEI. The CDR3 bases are TGTGCCAGCAGTGAAACGAACCGAATCGGGGACACTGAAGCTTTCTTT. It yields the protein CASSETNRIGDTEAFF.

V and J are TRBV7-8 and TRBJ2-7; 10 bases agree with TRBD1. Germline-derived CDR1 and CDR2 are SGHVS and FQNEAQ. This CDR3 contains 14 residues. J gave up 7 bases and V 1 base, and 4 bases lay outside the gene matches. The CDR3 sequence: CASSLGRDRGEQYF. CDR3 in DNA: TGTGCCAGCAGCTTAGGTCGGGACAGGGGAGAGCAGTACTTC.

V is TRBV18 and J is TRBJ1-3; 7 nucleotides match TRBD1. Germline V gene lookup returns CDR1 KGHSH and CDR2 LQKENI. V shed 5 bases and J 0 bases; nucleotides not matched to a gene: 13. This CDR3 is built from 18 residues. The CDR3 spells CASSESSPGQRSGNTIYF. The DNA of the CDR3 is TGTGCCAGCTCAGAATCATCACCGGGACAGCGCTCTGGAAACACCATATATTTT.

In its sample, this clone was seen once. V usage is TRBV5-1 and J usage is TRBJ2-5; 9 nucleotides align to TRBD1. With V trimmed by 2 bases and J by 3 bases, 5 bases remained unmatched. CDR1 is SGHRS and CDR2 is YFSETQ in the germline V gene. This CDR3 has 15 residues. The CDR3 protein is CASSFGDRGKETQYF. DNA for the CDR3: TGCGCCAGCAGCTTTGGTGACAGGGGGAAAGAGACCCAGTACTTC.

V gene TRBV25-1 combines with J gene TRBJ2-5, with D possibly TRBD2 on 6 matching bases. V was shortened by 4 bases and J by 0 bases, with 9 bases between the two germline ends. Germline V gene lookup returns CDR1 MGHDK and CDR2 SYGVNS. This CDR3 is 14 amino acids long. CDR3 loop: CASSALADQETQYF. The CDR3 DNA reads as TGTGCCAGCAGTGCACTAGCAGACCAAGAGACCCAGTACTTC.

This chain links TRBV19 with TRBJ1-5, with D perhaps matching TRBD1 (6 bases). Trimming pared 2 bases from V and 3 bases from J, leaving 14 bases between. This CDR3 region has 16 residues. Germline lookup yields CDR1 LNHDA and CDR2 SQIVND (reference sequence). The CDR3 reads CASSIRGGGSNQPQHF. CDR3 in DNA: TGTGCCAGTAGTATAAGGGGGGGAGGTTCCAATCAGCCCCAGCATTTT.

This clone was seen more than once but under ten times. The CDR3 DNA reads as TGTGCTAGTGGCCCTGAGAATGAGCAGTTCTTC. It translates to CASGPENEQFF. V and J are TRBV12-5 and TRBJ2-1; the D is unclear. CDR3 size: 11 residues. Germline loops: CDR1 LGHNT, CDR2 FRNRAP. V shed 6 bases and J shed 7 bases, with 7 bases lying between them.

This chain's CDR3 is CASSPTPSSYNEQFF. In DNA, the CDR3 is TGCGCCAGCAGCCCGACTCCTAGCTCCTACAATGAGCAGTTCTTC. The rearrangement joins TRBV5-1 to TRBJ2-1; D call uncertain. The CDR3 covers 15 residues. Germline lookup yields CDR1 SGHRS and CDR2 YFSETQ. Trimming removed 4 bases at V and 0 bases at J, with 11 bases between. Together with reference TRBV5-1 and TRBJ2-1, the CDR3 gives the full variable domain: KAGVTQTPRYLIKTRGQQVTLSCSPISGHRSVSWYQQTPGQGLQFLFEYFSETQRNKGNFPGRFSGRQFSNSRSEMNVSTLELGDSALYLCASSPTPSSYNEQFFGPGTRLTVL.

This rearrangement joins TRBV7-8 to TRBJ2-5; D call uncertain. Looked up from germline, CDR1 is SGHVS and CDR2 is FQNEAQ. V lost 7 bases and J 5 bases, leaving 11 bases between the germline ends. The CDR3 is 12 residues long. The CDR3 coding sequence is TGTGCCAGCAACCTAGGTGGGGAGACCCAGTACTTC. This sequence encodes CASNLGGETQYF.

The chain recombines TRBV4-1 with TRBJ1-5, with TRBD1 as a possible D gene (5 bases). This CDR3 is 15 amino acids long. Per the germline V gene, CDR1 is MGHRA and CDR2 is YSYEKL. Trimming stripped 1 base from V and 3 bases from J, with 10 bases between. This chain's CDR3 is CASSQVGHLNQPQHF. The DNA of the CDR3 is TGCGCCAGCAGCCAAGTTGGACACCTCAATCAGCCCCAGCATTTT.

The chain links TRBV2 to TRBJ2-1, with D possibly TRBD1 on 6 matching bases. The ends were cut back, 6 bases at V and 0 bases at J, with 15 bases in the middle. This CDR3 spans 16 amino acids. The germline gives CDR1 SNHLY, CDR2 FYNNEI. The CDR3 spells CASSSQGPTSYNEQFF. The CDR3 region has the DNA TGTGCCAGCAGCTCACAGGGTCCAACCTCCTACAATGAGCAGTTCTTC.

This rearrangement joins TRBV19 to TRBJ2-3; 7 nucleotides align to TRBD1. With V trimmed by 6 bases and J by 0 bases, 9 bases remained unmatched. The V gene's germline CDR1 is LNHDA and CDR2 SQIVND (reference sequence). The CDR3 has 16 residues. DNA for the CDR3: TGTGCCAGTAGCTCGATTTCAGGGGGTAGCACAGATACGCAGTATTTT. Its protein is CASSSISGGSTDTQYF.

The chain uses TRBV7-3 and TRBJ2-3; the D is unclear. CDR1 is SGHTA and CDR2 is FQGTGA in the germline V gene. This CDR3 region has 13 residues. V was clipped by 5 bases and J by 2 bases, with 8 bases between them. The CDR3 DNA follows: TGTGCCAGCAGCCCTATACCCACAGATACGCAGTATTTT. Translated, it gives CASSPIPTDTQYF.

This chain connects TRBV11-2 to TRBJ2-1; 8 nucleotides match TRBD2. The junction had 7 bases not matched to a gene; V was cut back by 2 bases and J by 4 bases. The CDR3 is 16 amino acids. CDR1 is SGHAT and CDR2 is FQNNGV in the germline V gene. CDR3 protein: CASSLFIAGIYNEQFF. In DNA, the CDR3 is TGTGCCAGCAGCTTATTTATAGCGGGGATATACAATGAGCAGTTCTTC.

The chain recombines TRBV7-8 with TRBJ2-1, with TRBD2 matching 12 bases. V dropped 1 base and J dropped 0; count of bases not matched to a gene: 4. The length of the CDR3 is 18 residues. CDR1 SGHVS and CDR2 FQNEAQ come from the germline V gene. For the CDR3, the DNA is TGTGCCAGCAGCTTAGGGACTAGCGGGGAAAGCTCCTACAATGAGCAGTTCTTC. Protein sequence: CASSLGTSGESSYNEQFF.

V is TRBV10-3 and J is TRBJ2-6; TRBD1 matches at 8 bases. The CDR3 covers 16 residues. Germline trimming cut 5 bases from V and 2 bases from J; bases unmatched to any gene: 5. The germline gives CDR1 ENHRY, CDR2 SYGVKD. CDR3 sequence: CAISPHRGTGANVLTF. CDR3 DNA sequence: TGTGCCATCAGTCCGCACAGGGGGACTGGGGCCAACGTCCTGACTTTC.

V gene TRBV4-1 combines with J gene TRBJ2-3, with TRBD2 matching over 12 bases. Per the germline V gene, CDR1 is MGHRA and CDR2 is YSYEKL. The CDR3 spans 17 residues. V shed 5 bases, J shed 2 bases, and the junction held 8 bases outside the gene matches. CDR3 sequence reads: CASSFRLAGVNTDTQYF. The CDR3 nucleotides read TGCGCCAGCAGCTTTCGACTAGCGGGGGTGAACACAGATACGCAGTATTTT.

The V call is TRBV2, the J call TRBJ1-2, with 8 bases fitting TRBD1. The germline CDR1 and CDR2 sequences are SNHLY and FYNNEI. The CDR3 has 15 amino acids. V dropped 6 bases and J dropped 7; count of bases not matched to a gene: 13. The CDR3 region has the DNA TGTGCCAGCAGGGTAGACAGGGGTGCCGTCGGTGGCTACACCTTC. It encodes CASRVDRGAVGGYTF.

CDR3 in amino acids: CASSANNGGSTDTQYF. CDR3 DNA sequence: TGTGCCAGCAGCGCTAATAACGGCGGTTCCACAGATACGCAGTATTTT. The chain employs TRBV9 and TRBJ2-3; D call uncertain. The germline CDR1 and CDR2 sequences are SGDLS and YYNGEE. Trimming removed 3 bases at V and 2 bases at J, with 16 bases between. The CDR3 consists of 16 residues. Looking up the rest from reference TRBV9 and TRBJ2-3 gives the full variable domain: DSGVTQTPKHLITATGQRVTLRCSPRSGDLSVYWYQQSLDQGLQFLIQYYNGEERAKGNILERFSAQQFPDLHSELNLSSLELGDSALYFCASSANNGGSTDTQYFGPGTRLTVL.